These 6 T cell receptor beta chains came from one sample sequenced in a study of T cell clusters in autoimmune cytopenias. TRB was amplified by touch-down multiplex PCR, primer pools A and B combined. Reanalyzing the multiplex PCR reads, TCRdb keeps one entry per CDR3 protein, without DNA. Here the sample table reports roughly 8,300 distinct CDR3 sequences. Each sample's input was 200 to 300 ng genomic DNA, 35,000 to 40,000 genome equivalents. Input material: peripheral blood. The origin of the receptors is a human donor with an autoimmune cytopenia or autoimmune hepatitis (not recorded which).

Judged by frequency, this clonotype is medium-sized (0.01 to 0.1%). The chain links TRBV30 to TRBJ2-2; TCRdb names TRBD1, which stays unverified in the absence of DNA. Germline V gene sequence: CDR1 GTSNPN, CDR2 SVGIG (reference sequence). The CDR3 consists of 16 residues. The CDR3 loop is CAWSRLTGTGPGELFF.

The chain carries TRBV24-1 and TRBJ1-2. Germline assignment: CDR1 KGHDR and CDR2 SFDVKD. The CDR3 extends over 14 amino acids. CDR3 sequence: CATSDLPWVSGYTF.

This clonotype counts as medium-sized by frequency. The J gene is TRBJ1-2, the V gene TRBV6-5; TCRdb lists TRBD1, though no DNA is available to test this call. This CDR3 is built from 13 residues. Germline CDR1 is MNHEY and CDR2 is SVGAGI. The CDR3 spells CASSSTGEYGYTF.

The chain employs TRBV6-5 and TRBJ1-1. CDR1 MNHEY and CDR2 SVGAGI come from the germline V gene. CDR3 length: 14 residues. The CDR3 reads CASSVYNMNTEAFF.

Judged by frequency, this clonotype is medium-sized. The chain recombines TRBV19 with TRBJ1-6; TCRdb proposes TRBD1, but this gene call is untestable without DNA. Germline assignment: CDR1 LNHDA and CDR2 SQIVND (reference sequence). CDR3 length equals 14 residues. CDR3 in amino acids: CASSTPDSNSPLHF. The complete variable domain, with remaining parts taken from reference TRBV19 and TRBJ1-6, reads DGGITQSPKYLFRKEGQNVTLSCEQNLNHDAMYWYRQDPGQGLRLIYYSQIVNDFQKGDIAEGYSVSREKKESFPLTVTSAQKNPTAFYLCASSTPDSNSPLHFGNGTRLTVT.

The CDR3 spells CASSPLSGAIAYEQYF. The V call is TRBV5-6, the J call TRBJ2-7; the TRBD2 assignment by TCRdb is unverifiable without DNA. CDR1 SGHDT and CDR2 YYEEEE come from the germline V gene. The length of the CDR3 is 16 residues.